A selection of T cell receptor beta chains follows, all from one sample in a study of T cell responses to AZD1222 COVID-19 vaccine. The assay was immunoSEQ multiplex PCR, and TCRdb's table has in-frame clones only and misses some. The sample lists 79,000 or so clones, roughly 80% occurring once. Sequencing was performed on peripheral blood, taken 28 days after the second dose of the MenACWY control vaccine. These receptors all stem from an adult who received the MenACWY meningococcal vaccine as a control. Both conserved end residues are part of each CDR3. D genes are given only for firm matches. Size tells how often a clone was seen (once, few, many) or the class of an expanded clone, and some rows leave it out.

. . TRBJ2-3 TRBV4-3 TGCGCCAGCAGCCAAGATCAAGTGGGCACAGATACGCAGTATTTT CASSQDQVGTDTQYF
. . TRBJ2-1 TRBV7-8 TGTGCCAGCAGCACCCGGACCTACAATGAGCAGTTCTTC CASSTRTYNEQFF
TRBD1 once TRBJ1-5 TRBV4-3 TGCGCCAGCAGCCAAGATTGGGACAGGGGCTATCAGCCCCAGCATTTT CASSQDWDRGYQPQHF
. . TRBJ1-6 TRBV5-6 TGTGCCAGCAGCTTGGATTCAGGGAGAGATTCACCCCTCCACTTT CASSLDSGRDSPLHF
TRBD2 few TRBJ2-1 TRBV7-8 TGTGCCAGCAGCTTAAGAACTAGCGGGTACAATGAGCAGTTCTTC CASSLRTSGYNEQFF
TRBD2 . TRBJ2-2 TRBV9 TGTGCCAGCAGCCTGAGAACTAGCGGGAGGGCCGGGGAGCTGTTTTTT CASSLRTSGRAGELFF
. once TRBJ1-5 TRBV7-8 TGTGCCAGCAGCCCCCACGGCCAAGCAGGGGATCAGCCCCAGCATTTT CASSPHGQAGDQPQHF
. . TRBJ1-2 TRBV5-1 TGCGCCAGCAGCTTCAGGGCTACCGGTCTAGATGGCTACACCTTC CASSFRATGLDGYTF
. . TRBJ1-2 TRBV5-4 TGTGCCAGCAGCTTTACGTCCGACAACTATGGCTACACCTTC CASSFTSDNYGYTF
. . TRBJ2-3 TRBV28 TGTGCCAGCAGTTTATCGGGAACTAGCACAGATACGCAGTATTTT CASSLSGTSTDTQYF
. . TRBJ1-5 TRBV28 TGTGCCAGCAGTTTACCCACTGCGGGCAATCAGCCCCAGCATTTT CASSLPTAGNQPQHF
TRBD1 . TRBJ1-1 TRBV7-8 TGTGCCAGCAGCTTAGCCCAGGGGGGAGAAGCTTTCTTT CASSLAQGGEAFF
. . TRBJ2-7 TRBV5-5 TGTGCCAGCAGCCTTGGCCCGCGCGAGCAGTACTTC CASSLGPREQYF
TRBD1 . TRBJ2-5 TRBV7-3 TGTGCCAGTTGGGACAGGGTAGGGGAGACCCAGTACTTC CASWDRVGETQYF
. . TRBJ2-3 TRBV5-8 TGTGCCAGCAGCTCTAACAGACAGGCGAACCGAAATAGAGATACGCAGTATTTT CASSSNRQANRNRDTQYF
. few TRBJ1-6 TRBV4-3 TGCGCCAGCAGCCAAGACAGGGAAAATTCACCCCTCCACTTT CASSQDRENSPLHF
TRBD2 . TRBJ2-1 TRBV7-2 TGTGCCAGCAGCGGGACTACTTACAATGAGCAGTTCTTC CASSGTTYNEQFF
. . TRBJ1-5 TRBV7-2 TGTGCCAGCAGCTTTGGGGACAATCAGCCCCAGCATTTT CASSFGDNQPQHF
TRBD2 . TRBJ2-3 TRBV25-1 TGTGCCAGCAGTGAACCTCTAGCGGGGGTCAGAGATACGCAGTATTTT CASSEPLAGVRDTQYF
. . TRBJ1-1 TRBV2 TGTGCCAGCAGGGCACGGGGGGCAATGAACACTGAAGCTTTCTTT CASRARGAMNTEAFF
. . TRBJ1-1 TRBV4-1 TGCGCCAGCAGCCAAGATGGGGCCCAGGTGGTTATCTTT CASSQDGAQVVIF
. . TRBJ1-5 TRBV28 TGTGCCAGCAGAAAGGGGGGCCCCACCCAGCATTTT CASRKGGPTQHF
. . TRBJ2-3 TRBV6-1 TGTGCCAGCAGTGATGCCCCCTGGGGCGATACGCAGTATTTT CASSDAPWGDTQYF
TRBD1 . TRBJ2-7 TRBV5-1 TGCGCCAGCAGCGGGGACAGGATATACAACGAGCAGTACTTC CASSGDRIYNEQYF
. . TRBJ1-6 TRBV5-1 TGCGCCCGCAGCTTGGGGGGGGAGAATTCACCCCTCCACTTT CARSLGGENSPLHF
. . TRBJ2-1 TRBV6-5 TGTGCCAGCAGTTATGCCCGGATTTTAGACAATGAGCAGTTCTTC CASSYARILDNEQFF